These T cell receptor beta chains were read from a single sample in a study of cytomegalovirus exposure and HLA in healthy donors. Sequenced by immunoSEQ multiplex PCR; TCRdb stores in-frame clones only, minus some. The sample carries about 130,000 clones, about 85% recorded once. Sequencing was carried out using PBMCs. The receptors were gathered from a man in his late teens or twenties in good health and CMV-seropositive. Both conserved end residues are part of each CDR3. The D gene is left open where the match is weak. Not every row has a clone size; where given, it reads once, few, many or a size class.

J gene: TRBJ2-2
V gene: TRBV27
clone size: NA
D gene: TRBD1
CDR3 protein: CASSFRDRGLGTGELFF
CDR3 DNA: TGTGCCAGCAGTTTCCGGGACAGGGGGCTCGGCACCGGGGAGCTGTTTTTT

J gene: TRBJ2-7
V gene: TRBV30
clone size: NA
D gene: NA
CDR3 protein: CAWSDGDYEQYF
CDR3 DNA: TGTGCCTGGAGTGACGGTGACTACGAGCAGTACTTC

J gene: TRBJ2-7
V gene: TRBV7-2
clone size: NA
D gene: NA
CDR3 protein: CASSPSGLPSYEQYF
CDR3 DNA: TGTGCCAGCAGCCCAAGCGGACTTCCATCCTACGAGCAGTACTTC

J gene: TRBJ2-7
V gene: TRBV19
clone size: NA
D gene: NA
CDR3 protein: CASSIVSWAGKYEQYF
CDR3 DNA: TGTGCCAGTAGTATTGTATCGTGGGCAGGGAAATACGAGCAGTACTTC

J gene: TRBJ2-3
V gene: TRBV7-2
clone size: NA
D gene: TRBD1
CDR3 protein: CASNNNRGPPDTQYF
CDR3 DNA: TGTGCCAGCAACAATAACAGGGGGCCACCGGATACGCAGTATTTT

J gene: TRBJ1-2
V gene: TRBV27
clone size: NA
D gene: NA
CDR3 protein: CASSFSPPGRGGYTF
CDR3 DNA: TGTGCCAGCAGTTTTTCCCCCCCCGGGAGAGGCGGCTACACCTTC

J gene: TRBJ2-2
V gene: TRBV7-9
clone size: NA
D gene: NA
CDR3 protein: CASSPSGTGRSGELFF
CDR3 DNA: TGTGCCAGCAGCCCGTCCGGGACGGGGAGGTCCGGGGAGCTGTTTTTT

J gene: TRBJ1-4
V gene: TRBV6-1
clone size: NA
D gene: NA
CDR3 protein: CASSGLGRATNEKLFF
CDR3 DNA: TGTGCCAGCAGTGGGCTAGGGCGGGCAACTAATGAAAAACTGTTTTTT

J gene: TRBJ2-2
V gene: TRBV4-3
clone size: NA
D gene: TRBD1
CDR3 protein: CASSQEETGGAGELFF
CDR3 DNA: TGCGCCAGCAGCCAAGAAGAGACAGGGGGAGCCGGGGAGCTGTTTTTT

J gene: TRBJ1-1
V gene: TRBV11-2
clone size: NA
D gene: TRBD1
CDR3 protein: CASSLDFRDSKFMNTEAFF
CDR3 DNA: TGTGCCAGCAGCTTAGACTTCAGGGACAGCAAGTTCATGAACACTGAAGCTTTCTTT

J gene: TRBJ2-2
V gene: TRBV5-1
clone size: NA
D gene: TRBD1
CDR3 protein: CASSLVAGGNTGELFF
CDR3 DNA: TGCGCCAGCAGCTTGGTTGCAGGGGGGAACACCGGGGAGCTGTTTTTT

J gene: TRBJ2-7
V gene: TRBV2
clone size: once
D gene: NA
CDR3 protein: CASSELLVPQAYEQYF
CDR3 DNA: TGTGCCAGCAGTGAACTGCTAGTACCTCAAGCCTACGAGCAGTACTTC

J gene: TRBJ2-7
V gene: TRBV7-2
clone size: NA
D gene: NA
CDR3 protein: CASSFSYEQYF
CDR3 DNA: TGTGCCAGCAGCTTCAGCTACGAGCAGTACTTC

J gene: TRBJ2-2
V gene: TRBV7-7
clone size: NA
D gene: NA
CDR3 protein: CASSHGGGTGYAETGELFF
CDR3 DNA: TGTGCTAGCAGCCACGGGGGGGGGACAGGGTATGCGGAAACCGGGGAGCTGTTTTTT

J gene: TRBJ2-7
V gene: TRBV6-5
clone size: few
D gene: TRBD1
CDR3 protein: CASSSDRDRGEQYF
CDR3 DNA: TGTGCCAGCAGTTCCGACCGGGACAGGGGCGAGCAGTACTTC

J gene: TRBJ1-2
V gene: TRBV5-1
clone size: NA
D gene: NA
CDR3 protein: CASSLDGRDSNYGYTF
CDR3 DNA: TGCGCCAGCAGCTTGGACGGTCGAGATTCTAACTATGGCTACACCTTC